This T cell receptor beta chain is from a study of blood T cell repertoires in COVID-19. The germline V gene has CDR1 MDHEN and CDR2 SYDVKM. This CDR3 is 15 amino acids long. J gave up 4 bases and V 9 bases, and 7 bases lay outside the gene matches. Clones were read by immunoSEQ multiplex PCR, and TCRdb kept only the in-frame ones, dropping some. The table lists approximately 210,000 clones, approximately 77% of them singletons. The J gene is TRBJ1-6, the V gene TRBV28, with 9 bases lining up with TRBD1. This receptor was identified in an elderly woman with acute or convalescent COVID-19. Sequencing was done on a sample of peripheral blood. The CDR3 DNA sequence: TGTGCCAGTTCACTACAGGGGGCTTATAATTCACCCCTCCACTTT. Translated, it gives CASSLQGAYNSPLHF.